The clone carrying this T cell receptor beta chain was observed a single time. What it binds is not known. Libraries were prepared by immunoSEQ multiplex PCR; TCRdb keeps only in-frame clonotypes and omits some of them. The table lists several thousand clones, more than 85% of them singletons. This sample is part of a study of chemoradiotherapy in HPV16-positive cancers. About the study: A couple of HPV16-positive patients' cells yielded candidate HPV-specific clones and common motifs.

Germline CDR1 PRHDT, CDR2 FYEKMQ (reference sequence). The ends lost 4 bases at V and 5 bases at J; junction bases unmatched: 4. The CDR3 has 14 amino acids. Whole-study results and caveats: In HPV16-positive patients, HPV-responsive T-cell expansion tracked better recurrence-free survival. The functional HPV-specific definition rests on just a couple of HPV16-positive patients. Non-HPV-specific T cells did not expand in tumors during treatment, whereas candidate HPV-specific clones and E7-related motifs did.

The chain carries TRBV13 and TRBJ1-5; 8 bases are a match to TRBD1. This receptor was taken from a human donor with HPV-associated anogenital cancer. Sampling was performed from a patient who underwent chemoradiotherapy. CDR3 protein: CASSYGTGYQPQHF. The CDR3 DNA follows: TGTGCCAGCAGCTATGGGACAGGTTATCAGCCCCAGCATTTT.